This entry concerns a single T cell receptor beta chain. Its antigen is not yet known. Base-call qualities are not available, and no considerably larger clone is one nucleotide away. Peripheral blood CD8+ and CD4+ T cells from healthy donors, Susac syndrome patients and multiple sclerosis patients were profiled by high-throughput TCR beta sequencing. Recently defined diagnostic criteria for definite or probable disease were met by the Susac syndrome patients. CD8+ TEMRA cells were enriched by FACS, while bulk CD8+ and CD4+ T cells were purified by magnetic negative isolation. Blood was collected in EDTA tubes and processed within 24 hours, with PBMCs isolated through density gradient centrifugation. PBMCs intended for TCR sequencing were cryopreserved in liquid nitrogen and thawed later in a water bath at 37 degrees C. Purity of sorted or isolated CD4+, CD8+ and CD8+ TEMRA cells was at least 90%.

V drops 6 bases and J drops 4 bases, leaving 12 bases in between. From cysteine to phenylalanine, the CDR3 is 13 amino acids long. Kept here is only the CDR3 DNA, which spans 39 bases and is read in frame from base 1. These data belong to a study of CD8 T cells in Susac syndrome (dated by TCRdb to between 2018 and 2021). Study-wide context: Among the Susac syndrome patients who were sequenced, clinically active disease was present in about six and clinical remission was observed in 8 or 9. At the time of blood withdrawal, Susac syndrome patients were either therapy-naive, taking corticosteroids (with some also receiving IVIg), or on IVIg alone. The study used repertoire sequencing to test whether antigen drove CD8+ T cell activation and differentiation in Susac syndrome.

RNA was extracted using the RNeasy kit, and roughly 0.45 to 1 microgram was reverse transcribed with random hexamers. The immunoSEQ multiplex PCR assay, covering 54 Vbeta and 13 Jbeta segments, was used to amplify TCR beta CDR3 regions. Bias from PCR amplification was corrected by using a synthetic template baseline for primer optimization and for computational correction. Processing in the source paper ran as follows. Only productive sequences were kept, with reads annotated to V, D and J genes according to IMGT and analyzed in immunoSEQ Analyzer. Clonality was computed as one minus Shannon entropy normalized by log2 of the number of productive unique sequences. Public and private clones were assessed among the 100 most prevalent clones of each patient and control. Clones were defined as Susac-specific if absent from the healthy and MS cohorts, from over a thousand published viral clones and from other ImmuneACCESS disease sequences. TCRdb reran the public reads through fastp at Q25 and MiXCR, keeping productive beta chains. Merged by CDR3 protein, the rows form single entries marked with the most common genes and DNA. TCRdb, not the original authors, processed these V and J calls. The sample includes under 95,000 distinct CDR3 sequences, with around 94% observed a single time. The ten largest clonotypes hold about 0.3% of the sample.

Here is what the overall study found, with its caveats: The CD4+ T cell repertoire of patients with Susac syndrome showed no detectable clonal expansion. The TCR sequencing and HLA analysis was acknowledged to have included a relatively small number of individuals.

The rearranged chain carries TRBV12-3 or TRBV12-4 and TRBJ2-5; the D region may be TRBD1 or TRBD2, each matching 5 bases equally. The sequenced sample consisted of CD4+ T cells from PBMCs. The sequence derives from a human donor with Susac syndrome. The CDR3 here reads CASRPGTGETQYF. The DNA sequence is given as TGTGCCAGCAGGCCCGGGACCGGAGAGACCCAGTACTTC.